These T cell receptor beta chains were read from a single sample in a study of OX40 agonist ivuxolimab in advanced cancers. Some clones are missing from TCRdb's copy, which holds only in-frame ones; the method was immunoSEQ multiplex PCR. The repertoire holds under 30,000 clones, with 90% as singletons. Source: CD4+ or CD8+ T cells sorted from blood, taken in a trial of the OX40 agonist ivuxolimab. The receptors were gathered from an adult with an advanced solid tumor such as melanoma, head and neck, liver or kidney cancer. Both conserved end residues are part of each CDR3. A D gene is named only where the DNA matches it firmly. Expanded clones get a size class; other rows say once, few or many, or leave the size out.

cdr3_nt	cdr3_aa	v_call	clone_size	d_call	j_call
TGTGCCAGCAGCCTACCACGACTCTTGGCGGGAGGTGAGACCCAGTACTTC	CASSLPRLLAGGETQYF	TRBV7-9	-	TRBD2	TRBJ2-5
TGTGCCAGCAGCTTACCCGAAGGAGAGCACTACAATGAGCAGTTCTTC	CASSLPEGEHYNEQFF	TRBV7-8	once	-	TRBJ2-1
TGTGCCAGCAGCTTTAGACTAGCGGGAGAGATGTGGAATGAGCAGTTCTTC	CASSFRLAGEMWNEQFF	TRBV7-9	-	TRBD2	TRBJ2-1
TGTGCCATCATATCCGGGGACAATGAGCAGTTCTTC	CAIISGDNEQFF	TRBV10-3	-	-	TRBJ2-1
TGTGCCAGCAGTCCCGGACAGGGGGTTTTGAATGAGCAGTTCTTC	CASSPGQGVLNEQFF	TRBV6-5	-	TRBD1	TRBJ2-1
TGTGCCAGCAGCGGAAGGACGGGACCTGAAGCTTTCTTT	CASSGRTGPEAFF	TRBV5-4	-	-	TRBJ1-1
TGTGCCAGCACCTTGAGCGGGGCTAACACCGGGGAGCTGTTTTTT	CASTLSGANTGELFF	TRBV9	-	TRBD2	TRBJ2-2
TGTGCCAGCAGTTACTCGGTTAGAGAGTACGAGCAGTACTTC	CASSYSVREYEQYF	TRBV6-5	-	-	TRBJ2-7
TGTGCCAGCAGTCCCGGGACAGGGGGCGGAATTCAGTACTTC	CASSPGTGGGIQYF	TRBV27	-	TRBD1	TRBJ2-4
TGTGCCAGCAGCTCGCCGCTTACAGGGCCCTCCTACGAGCAGTACTTC	CASSSPLTGPSYEQYF	TRBV7-8	-	-	TRBJ2-7
TGTGCCAGCAGCCTACTGGACCTAACGGGCAATGAGCAGTTCTTC	CASSLLDLTGNEQFF	TRBV14	-	-	TRBJ2-1
TGTGCCAGCAGCCCTGGACTAGCGGGAGGGGATACGCAGTATTTT	CASSPGLAGGDTQYF	TRBV9	-	TRBD2	TRBJ2-3
TGTGCCAGCAGTCCTGGCCTTACAGGGTTCCTCTACGAGCAGTACTTC	CASSPGLTGFLYEQYF	TRBV5-5	-	-	TRBJ2-7
TGTGCCAGCAGCTCTCGGGACGGAGCCTACGAGCAGTACTTC	CASSSRDGAYEQYF	TRBV7-8	-	-	TRBJ2-7
TGTGCCAGTAGTATGGGGGTCTCCTACGAGCAGTACTTC	CASSMGVSYEQYF	TRBV19	-	-	TRBJ2-7
TGCAGCGTTGAAGGGGAGGATTTAGCGGGAGGAGGTCCAGATGAGCAGTTCTTC	CSVEGEDLAGGGPDEQFF	TRBV29-1	-	TRBD2	TRBJ2-1
TGTGCCAGCAGCTGGGGTACCTCCTACGAGCAGTACTTC	CASSWGTSYEQYF	TRBV7-8	-	-	TRBJ2-7
TGTGCCAGCAGCTCCGGGACAGATACGCAGTATTTT	CASSSGTDTQYF	TRBV5-6	-	-	TRBJ2-3